This T cell receptor beta chain comes out of a study of regulatory T cells. Whole-study results and caveats: Hydrophobic residues at CDR3 positions 6 and 7 were enriched in conventional CD4+ T cells of CD3G-deficient patients. In patients, unique TRB V-J pairs were restricted and V/J usage skewed, especially in Tregs.

The primer mix had 52 TRBV and 13 TRBJ primers. Sequencing was performed with immunoSEQ multiplex PCR; in TCRdb, only in-frame clones are kept and a portion is missing. The sample has approximately 40,000 clones, approximately 90% seen once. Comments on this clone: Its specificity is not known.

Every patient with CD3G deficiency had evidence of autoimmunity. At testing, patients were 2 to 39 years old, with reduced naive and increased memory T-cell proportions. Sorting split CD4+ cells into CD25-high CD127-low Tregs and CD25-low CD127-high conventional T cells. The CDR3 has 14 residues. Germline lookup yields CDR1 MNHEY and CDR2 SMNVEV (reference sequence). Trimming pared 3 bases from V and 0 bases from J, leaving 6 bases between. Specimen: conventional CD4+ T cells sorted from blood. The TCR comes from a young adult with CD3G deficiency. The chain uses TRBV27 and TRBJ1-5; D is ambiguous. Here the CDR3 DNA reads TGTGCCAGCAGTTTGACCCCTAGCAATCAGCCCCAGCATTTT. This sequence encodes CASSLTPSNQPQHF.